This T cell receptor beta chain is drawn from a study of blood T cell repertoires in COVID-19. Study context: Spain, Italy and the United States supplied samples that represented acute and convalescent COVID-19.

Cohort placement rested on clinical history that participants reported themselves. Trimming cost V 4 bases and J 6 bases; bases outside gene matches: 11. CDR1 ENHRY and CDR2 SYGVKD come from the germline V gene. The CDR3 sequence is 17 residues long. Some clones are missing from TCRdb's copy, which holds only in-frame ones; the method was immunoSEQ multiplex PCR. Of over 200,000 clones listed, 70% to 85% are singletons. The chain recombines TRBV10-3 with TRBJ2-1; the match to TRBD2 covers 11 bases. This TCR was recovered from a man between 60 and 75 years old who had recovered from COVID-19. Material for sequencing was PBMCs or T cells enriched from blood (not recorded which). The CDR3 nucleotides read TGTGCCATCAGTGGGGGACTAGCGGCCTCCCCGGGCAATGAGCAGTTCTTC. This codes for CAISGGLAASPGNEQFF.